The 22 T cell receptor beta chains listed next were all sequenced from one sample in a study of T cells in Graves' hyperthyroidism and ophthalmopathy. Regions amplified from RNA transcripts were the TCR beta CDR3 regions. HTBI primers drove first-round RT-PCR of the TCR CDR3. TCRdb re-called the multiplex PCR reads through MiXCR, storing one row per CDR3 protein. The sample comprises about 370,000 distinct CDR3 sequences, approximately 16% of which are singletons, and about 21% rests with the top ten. The sequencing sample was made of blood. Every receptor here comes from a woman aged 60 to 75 with Graves' ophthalmopathy.

The table lists this clonotype with a few counts. The chain carries TRBV20-1 and TRBJ2-7; D uncertain. Germline V lookup: CDR1 DFQATT, CDR2 SNEGSKA (reference sequence). Trimming cost V 3 bases and J 3 bases, with 15 bases left between them. The CDR3 has 14 residues. The CDR3 loop reads CSASARQFSYEQYF. DNA of the CDR3: TGCAGTGCTAGTGCAAGGCAGTTTAGCTACGAGCAGTACTTC.

The chain employs TRBV29-1 and TRBJ2-7; D possibly corresponds to TRBD2 (7 bases). The CDR3 is made up of 13 amino acids. The germline V and J ends were trimmed by 4 bases and 3 bases, with 13 bases remaining between them. Germline loops: CDR1 SQVTM, CDR2 ANQGSEA. The CDR3 DNA is TGCAGCGTTGGAAGGGGGGGGGGCTACGAGCAGTACTTC. Its protein product is CSVGRGGGYEQYF.

This clonotype was picked up many times. The V gene is TRBV5-1, the J gene TRBJ2-1; weak D call: TRBD2 (7 bases). The CDR3 is 18 amino acids. CDR1 and CDR2 from the germline V gene are SGHRS and YFSETQ. V was pared by 0 bases and J by 3 bases, with 19 bases between. This chain's CDR3 is CASSLELGGVEIYNEQFF. DNA of the CDR3: TGCGCCAGCAGCTTGGAACTAGGGGGGGTGGAGATCTACAATGAGCAGTTCTTC.

This clonotype appeared a few times. The chain has TRBV6-6 and TRBJ2-7; D perhaps matches TRBD2 (5 bases). The CDR3 contains 14 residues. In germline, CDR1 is MNHNY, CDR2 SVGAGI (reference sequence). The V and J ends lost 0 bases and 2 bases respectively, with 8 bases between them. CDR3 sequence reads: CASSYSLGAYEQYF. CDR3 sequence (DNA): TGTGCCAGCAGTTACTCGTTGGGAGCCTACGAGCAGTACTTC.

A remark on this clonotype: It may be a read error: a sequence one base away is much more abundant. J is TRBJ2-3 and V is TRBV5-6, with 9 bases identical to TRBD1. The CDR3 has 13 amino acids. V gave up 3 bases and J gave up 7 bases; unmatched junction bases: 3. Germline V gene data show CDR1 as SGHDT and CDR2 as YYEEEE. Here the CDR3 reads CASSWDRAYTQYF. In nucleotides, the CDR3 is TGTGCCAGCAGCTGGGACAGGGCGTATACGCAGTATTTT.

Ten or more counts support this clonotype. The V gene is TRBV7-9, the J gene TRBJ2-1, with 8 nucleotides matching TRBD2. Germline V gene data show CDR1 as SEHNR and CDR2 as FQNEAQ (reference sequence). V lost 1 base and J lost 5; bases outside the gene matches: 4. The CDR3 runs 15 residues. The CDR3 spells CASSLVTSANNEQFF. The CDR3 DNA sequence: TGTGCCAGCAGCTTAGTGACTAGCGCTAACAATGAGCAGTTCTTC.

This clonotype has more than one count but fewer than ten. V usage is TRBV5-5 and J usage is TRBJ1-4; D is unresolved. Trimming took 2 bases from V and 8 from J, leaving 10 bases between them. This CDR3 region has 13 residues. Germline values: CDR1 SGHKS, CDR2 YYEKEE (reference sequence). The CDR3 region is CASSLISGEKLFF. CDR3 sequence (DNA): TGTGCCAGCAGCTTAATCTCGGGCGAAAAACTGTTTTTT.

J is TRBJ2-1 and V is TRBV5-1, with D perhaps matching TRBD2 (6 bases). This CDR3 is built from 14 residues. Germline V gene lookup returns CDR1 SGHRS and CDR2 YFSETQ. The ends were cut back, 2 bases at V and 12 bases at J, with 18 bases in the middle. The CDR3, as DNA: TGCGCCAGCAGCTTCCACGGAGGGGACGTAGTGCAGTTCTTC. Its translation is CASSFHGGDVVQFF.

This rearrangement joins TRBV28 to TRBJ1-5, with 10 nucleotides matching TRBD1. This CDR3 comprises 19 residues. CDR1 is MDHEN, CDR2 SYDVKM, per germline. J lost 3 bases, V lost 4 bases, and 15 bases had no gene match. For the CDR3, the DNA is TGTGCCAGCAGTTCTGAGCTCGGGACAGGGGTCAGGGTCAATCAGCCCCAGCATTTT. This codes for CASSSELGTGVRVNQPQHF.

This clonotype was counted many times. The CDR3 coding sequence is TGTGCCAGCAGTTTTGAGGGGTTACAGCCCCAGCATTTT. This codes for CASSFEGLQPQHF. The rearrangement joins TRBV28 to TRBJ1-5, with a possible D match to TRBD1 (5 bases). In germline, CDR1 is MDHEN, CDR2 SYDVKM. Trimming left V 3 bases short and J 7 bases short, with 10 bases between. This CDR3 has 13 amino acids.

This clonotype was picked up many times. The J gene is TRBJ2-1, the V gene TRBV2; 9 positions match TRBD1. V dropped 5 bases and J dropped 12; count of bases not matched to a gene: 11. There are 14 residues in the CDR3. Germline assignment: CDR1 SNHLY and CDR2 FYNNEI. DNA of the CDR3: TGTGCCAGCAGTCAACAGGGGGCCCAGTTCTCGCAGTTCTTC. Translation gives CASSQQGAQFSQFF.

This clonotype appeared many times. The rearrangement joins TRBV27 to TRBJ1-2; a possible D gene is TRBD1 (5 bases). The CDR3 sequence is 13 residues long. Germline loops: CDR1 MNHEY, CDR2 SMNVEV (reference sequence). Trimming took off 5 bases at V and 5 bases at J, with 12 bases between the two ends. The CDR3 is CASSPPGGYGYTF. The DNA of the CDR3 is TGTGCCAGCAGTCCCCCTGGGGGGTATGGCTACACCTTC.

This chain links TRBV11-3 with TRBJ2-1, with 9 bases lining up with TRBD2. The CDR3 totals 18 residues. In germline, CDR1 is SGHNT, CDR2 YENEEA. The J segment lost 10 bases and the V segment lost 3 bases, leaving 19 bases of the junction unmatched. The CDR3, as DNA: TGTGCCAGCAGCTTCTCCGGGGCTAGCGGGAAAGGGGTCGGGGAGCAGTTCTTC. It is translated as CASSFSGASGKGVGEQFF.

This clonotype was counted a few times. This chain joins TRBV20-1 and TRBJ2-1, with D perhaps TRBD2 (6 bases). The germline gives CDR1 DFQATT, CDR2 SNEGSKA (reference sequence). The CDR3 is made up of 15 amino acids. The V and J ends lost 7 bases and 2 bases respectively, with 18 bases between them. The CDR3 DNA follows: TGCAGTGTCCCTGGGAAGGTAGCGGCCTACAATGAGCAGTTCTTC. Translating gives CSVPGKVAAYNEQFF.

This clonotype was picked up many times. The V gene is TRBV30, the J gene TRBJ1-2; 9 nucleotides align to TRBD1. V lost 5 bases to trimming and J lost 4 bases; unmatched junction nucleotides: 14. The CDR3 runs to 16 residues. The germline V gene has CDR1 GTSNPN and CDR2 SVGIG (reference sequence). In DNA, the CDR3 is TGTGCCTGGGATAGGGACAGGGAATCGGGCGGCTATGGCTACACCTTC. Translated: CAWDRDRESGGYGYTF.

There are a few counts of this clonotype. This chain links TRBV11-2 with TRBJ2-1; 7 positions match TRBD2. Germline values: CDR1 SGHAT, CDR2 FQNNGV. V lost 1 base, J lost 8 bases, and 11 bases stayed unmatched. The CDR3 has 16 residues. The CDR3 region is CASSLAGTMALYEQFF. CDR3 coding DNA: TGTGCCAGCAGCTTAGCCGGGACTATGGCCCTCTATGAGCAGTTCTTC.

This clonotype has more than one count but fewer than ten. The chain couples TRBV6-1 to TRBJ2-7, with D maybe TRBD2 (6 bases). V was trimmed by 5 bases and J by 2 bases, leaving 16 bases between them. Looked up from germline, CDR1 is MNHNS and CDR2 is SASEGT. The CDR3 spans 15 residues. CDR3 coding DNA: TGTGCCAGCAGTCCTATAGCGGCAGGGACCTACGAGCAGTACTTC. It yields the protein CASSPIAAGTYEQYF.

This clonotype was seen repeatedly, ten times or more. This rearrangement joins TRBV6-2 or TRBV6-3 to TRBJ1-2, with D unclear. The germline gives CDR1 MNHEY, CDR2 SVGEGT. The CDR3 spans 13 residues. With 5 bases removed from V and 4 bases from J, the gap between germline ends came to 11 bases. The CDR3 DNA follows: TGTGCCAGCAGTCGACCCCGCGGCTATGGCTACACCTTC. Translated, it gives CASSRPRGYGYTF.

The chain employs TRBV14 and TRBJ2-1; D not certain. Looked up from germline, CDR1 is SGHDN and CDR2 is FVKESK. The CDR3 totals 20 residues. Trimming removed 0 bases at V and 7 bases at J, with 28 bases between. For the CDR3, the DNA is TGTGCCAGCAGCCAAGAGGATATTGGGAATTGGGTTGCGGCGGTAAATGAGCAGTTCTTC. It is translated as CASSQEDIGNWVAAVNEQFF.

The rearrangement links TRBV24-1 to TRBJ2-2; no reliable D call. Germline values: CDR1 KGHDR, CDR2 SFDVKD. This CDR3 contains 17 residues. Between the trimmed V and J ends, which lost 0 bases and 3 bases, there was a span of 13 bases. CDR3 DNA sequence: TGTGCCACCAGTGATTTGAAGGCTGACACCCACACCGGGGAGCTGTTTTTT. This encodes CATSDLKADTHTGELFF.

This clonotype was detected ten times or more. V usage is TRBV6-2 or TRBV6-3 and J usage is TRBJ1-1, with TRBD1 as a possible D gene (5 bases). Germline V lookup: CDR1 MNHEY, CDR2 SVGEGT. The CDR3 runs to 12 residues. V lost 5 bases and J lost 10, with 14 bases in between. CDR3: CASSTDRASAFF. The CDR3 nucleotides read TGTGCCAGCAGTACAGACAGAGCTTCAGCTTTCTTT.

This clonotype was counted only a few times. The gene calls are TRBV24-1 and TRBJ2-7; 8 bases map to TRBD1. V was clipped by 9 bases and J by 0 bases; unmatched bases: 6. CDR3 size: 14 residues. Germline V lookup: CDR1 KGHDR, CDR2 SFDVKD. CDR3 protein: CATADRAASYEQYF. In nucleotides, the CDR3 is TGTGCCACCGCGGACAGGGCAGCCTCCTACGAGCAGTACTTC.